This entry features one TCR beta chain sequence. A junction end diverges from the germline sequence, so it may reflect a read error. This CDR3 is also generated by other DNA sequences in the sample. Germline V gene data show CDR1 as SGHDT and CDR2 as YYEEEE. The CDR3 runs to 12 residues. Assay used: immunoSEQ multiplex PCR; TCRdb lists only in-frame clones, some missing. The data contain 390,000 or so clones, 90% of them singletons. The sample belongs to a study of control samples from healthy donors and cancer patients. This rearrangement joins TRBV5-6 to TRBJ1-5; D call uncertain. Sequencing was done on a sample of PBMCs. The receptor's source is a man aged 40-50 years with head and neck cancer. Here the CDR3 reads CASSLGNQPQHF. In DNA, the CDR3 is TGTGCCAGCAGCTTGGGCAACCAGCCCCAGCATTTT.